The entry below describes one T cell receptor beta chain. What it binds is unknown. Germline V lookup: CDR1 MNHEY, CDR2 SVGAGI. The CDR3 has 13 amino acids. V gave up 8 bases and J gave up 4 bases; unmatched junction bases: 3. With 60 Vbeta and 13 Jbeta primers, the PCR was carried out. Profiling relied on immunoSEQ multiplex PCR, and the TCRdb table lists in-frame clones only, not all of them. Of over 150,000 clones listed, 70% to 80% are singletons. The sample comes from a study of cytomegalovirus exposure and HLA in healthy donors. Overall study: Within the Caucasian-associated ancestry cluster were around four fifths of the approximately 370 genotyped donors. The study's findings and limits: According to an earlier analysis, most TCR beta V segments yielded productive rearrangements about 87% or about 30% of the time. There was a cluster of highly shared sequence variants that was likely a sequencing artifact.

The genes are TRBV6-5 and TRBJ2-5; 11 nucleotides align to TRBD2. Sequencing was done on a sample of PBMCs. The clonotype comes from a man aged 30 to 45 in good health and CMV-seropositive. CDR3 sequence (DNA): TGTGCCAGCGTACTAGCGGGAGTAGAGACCCAGTACTTC. Its translation: CASVLAGVETQYF.